The 25 T cell receptor beta chains listed next were all sequenced from one sample in a study of T cell repertoires in cytomegalovirus infection. Which antigens these TCRs recognize remains unknown. TCRdb analysed the reads with MiXCR anew, one entry per CDR3 protein. The table records around 800,000 distinct CDR3 sequences, over 25% of them present only once. The sample consisted of cultured CD8+ T cells from PBMCs, taken from culture after CMV antigen stimulation. Source of these receptors: a human donor in good health (CMV status not recorded). Some clones in this sample may be carry-over from other donors' samples.

This chain links TRBV4-1 with TRBJ2-3; D ambiguous. V was trimmed by 1 base and J by 6 bases, leaving 11 bases between them. This CDR3 is built from 14 residues. Germline V CDR1 and CDR2: MGHRA, YSYEKL. This chain's CDR3 is CASSQGTWPDTQYF. CDR3 nucleotide sequence: TGCGCCAGCAGCCAAGGAACCTGGCCGGATACGCAGTATTTT.

The rearrangement joins TRBV7-2 to TRBJ2-2, with D unclear. V was shortened by 3 bases and J by 6 bases, with 8 bases between the two germline ends. This CDR3 has 13 residues. Germline V gives CDR1 SGHTA, CDR2 FQGNSA. CDR3 DNA: TGTGCCAGCAGCTTCCTAACGGCCGGGGAGCTGTTTTTT. Translating gives CASSFLTAGELFF.

The chain joins TRBV27 to TRBJ2-2; perhaps TRBD1 as D (5 bases). In germline, CDR1 is MNHEY, CDR2 SMNVEV (reference sequence). The germline V and J ends were trimmed by 5 bases and 4 bases, with 20 bases remaining between them. This CDR3 is 17 amino acids long. The CDR3 loop reads CASSPWTQGIVTGELFF. CDR3 coding DNA: TGTGCCAGCAGTCCATGGACGCAGGGTATTGTCACCGGGGAGCTGTTTTTT.

This sequence joins TRBV4-2 and TRBJ2-2, with D uncertain. Trimming took 4 bases from V and 2 from J, leaving 14 bases between them. Germline V gene lookup returns CDR1 LGHNA and CDR2 YNFKEQ. The CDR3 sequence is 16 residues long. CDR3 sequence reads: CASSRHAEANTGELFF. In DNA, the CDR3 is TGTGCCAGCAGCCGCCACGCGGAAGCCAACACCGGGGAGCTGTTTTTT.

There are many counts of this clonotype. The chain couples TRBV7-2 to TRBJ2-3; 7 positions match TRBD2. The germline gives CDR1 SGHTA, CDR2 FQGNSA. This CDR3 region has 16 residues. Trimming cost V 1 base and J 4 bases; bases outside gene matches: 8. The CDR3 sequence is CASSLVGLAEADTQYF. The CDR3 DNA reads as TGTGCCAGCAGCTTAGTAGGGCTAGCGGAGGCAGATACGCAGTATTTT.

This sequence joins TRBV20-1 and TRBJ2-1; 11 nucleotides line up with TRBD2. This CDR3 is 17 amino acids long. Germline trimming cut 6 bases from V and 0 bases from J; bases unmatched to any gene: 10. Germline V gene lookup returns CDR1 DFQATT and CDR2 SNEGSKA (reference sequence). In DNA form, the CDR3 reads TGCAGTGCCACGACTAGCGGGGAAGCGGTCTCCTACAATGAGCAGTTCTTC. Protein product: CSATTSGEAVSYNEQFF.

This sequence joins TRBV24-1 and TRBJ2-1, with a possible D match to TRBD2 (6 bases). Trimming pared 4 bases from V and 4 bases from J, leaving 7 bases between. This CDR3 is 13 amino acids long. Looked up from germline, CDR1 is KGHDR and CDR2 is SFDVKD. This CDR3 is CATSDAGYNEQFF. The CDR3 bases are TGTGCCACCAGTGACGCGGGGTACAATGAGCAGTTCTTC.

This chain uses TRBV4-2 with TRBJ2-7; D is ambiguous. This CDR3 spans 17 amino acids. Trimming left V 1 base short and J 0 bases short, with 16 bases between. Germline CDR1 LGHNA, CDR2 YNFKEQ. The CDR3 coding sequence is TGTGCCAGCAGCCAAGGGTATACCACAGCTTACTCCTACGAGCAGTACTTC. As protein: CASSQGYTTAYSYEQYF.

This clonotype was observed at least ten times. The rearrangement joins TRBV7-2 to TRBJ2-1; 9 bases line up with TRBD2. Germline trimming cut 1 base from V and 9 bases from J; bases unmatched to any gene: 10. This CDR3 region has 16 residues. Germline V gives CDR1 SGHTA, CDR2 FQGNSA. CDR3 in amino acids: CASSLVRAGGGREQFF. In DNA, the CDR3 is TGTGCCAGCAGCTTAGTGAGAGCGGGGGGCGGGCGTGAGCAGTTCTTC.

This clonotype was found a few times. The chain carries TRBV12-3 or TRBV12-4 and TRBJ2-7; D is perhaps TRBD1 (5 bases). The V end was cut by 3 bases, the J end by 5 bases, with 14 bases between. This CDR3 comprises 14 residues. The CDR3 is CASSFRVVGDEQYF. The CDR3 DNA reads as TGTGCCAGCAGTTTCAGGGTTGTTGGAGACGAGCAGTACTTC.

This clonotype has only a few counts. The chain employs TRBV6-2 or TRBV6-3 and TRBJ1-1; weak D call: TRBD1 (6 bases). V dropped 7 bases and J dropped 8 bases, with 17 bases sitting between them. CDR1 and CDR2 from the germline V gene are MNHEY and SVGEGT. This CDR3 comprises 13 residues. The CDR3 DNA sequence: TGTGCCAGCATCCGAGGGGGGCAGTGGGAAGCTTTCTTT. As protein: CASIRGGQWEAFF.

This clonotype was detected only a few times. The V gene is TRBV6-6, the J gene TRBJ2-5; D unclear. Germline V gives CDR1 MNHNY, CDR2 SVGAGI (reference sequence). Trimming removed 5 bases from V and 3 bases from J, with 16 bases in between. The CDR3 covers 15 residues. CDR3 amino acids: CASSQTTATEETQYF. For the CDR3, the DNA is TGTGCCAGCAGTCAAACGACGGCCACCGAAGAGACCCAGTACTTC.

The rearrangement uses TRBV6-6 and TRBJ2-5, with D tentatively TRBD1 (7 bases). The V gene lost 0 bases and the J gene lost 4 bases, with 15 bases spanning the gap. The CDR3 loop spans 16 amino acids. CDR1 and CDR2 from the germline V gene are MNHNY and SVGAGI (reference sequence). CDR3 sequence (DNA): TGTGCCAGCAGTTACTCTCCAGGGGGGAGGCTAGAGACCCAGTACTTC. The encoded protein is CASSYSPGGRLETQYF.

This clonotype has just a few counts. The chain employs TRBV29-1 and TRBJ2-3; 8 nucleotides agree with TRBD2. The CDR3 totals 14 residues. CDR1 and CDR2 from the germline V gene are SQVTM and ANQGSEA. After removal of 7 bases from V and 8 bases from J, the junction contained 14 bases not matched to a gene. The CDR3 coding sequence is TGCAGCGGCCGGGAGGGACCTCAGTTAGGTACGCAGTATTTT. Its translation: CSGREGPQLGTQYF.

This clonotype was counted only a few times. The V gene is TRBV5-6, the J gene TRBJ1-2; D uncertain. Germline V CDR1 and CDR2: SGHDT, YYEEEE. CDR3 length: 15 residues. Trimming removed 0 bases from V and 1 base from J, with 10 bases in between. The CDR3 DNA is TGTGCCAGCAGCTTGGGAGTGCTAGTTAACTATGGCTACACCTTC. As protein: CASSLGVLVNYGYTF.

The CDR3 nucleotides are TGTGCCAGCAGCCCGACAGGTCCGGGAGCTTTCTTT. Protein sequence: CASSPTGPGAFF. This chain connects TRBV6-2 or TRBV6-3 to TRBJ1-1; D possibly corresponds to TRBD1 (6 bases). The ends were cut back, 6 bases at V and 10 bases at J, with 15 bases in the middle. Per germline, CDR1 MNHEY and CDR2 SVGEGT. The CDR3 sequence is 12 residues long.

The chain joins TRBV6-6 to TRBJ1-2; D ambiguous. Germline CDR1 reads MNHNY; CDR2 reads SVGAGI (reference sequence). Trimming stripped 0 bases from V and 8 bases from J, with 10 bases between. The CDR3 length is 13 residues. DNA for the CDR3: TGTGCCAGCAGTTACTCGGTGGCTTCGGGCTACACCTTC. Its translation is CASSYSVASGYTF.

This clonotype was picked up many times. The junction differs from germline at one of its ends, possibly a read error. The chain combines TRBV7-3 with TRBJ2-3; 7 nucleotides line up with TRBD2. Germline CDR1 is SGHTA and CDR2 is FQGTGA. The CDR3 has 16 residues. Here the CDR3 reads CASSLTGGSGTDTQYF. CDR3 nucleotide sequence: TGTGCCAGCAGCCTAACCGGGGGGAGTGGCACAGATACGCAGTATTTT.

This clonotype was recorded at least ten times. The chain uses TRBV7-9 and TRBJ1-3; no reliable D call. CDR1 and CDR2 (germline): SEHNR, FQNEAQ (reference sequence). Trimming shortened V by 5 bases and J by 0 bases, and 11 bases separated the two germline ends. This CDR3 has 15 residues. This CDR3 reads CASSSGRSSGNTIYF. The CDR3 region has the DNA TGTGCCAGCAGCAGCGGCAGGAGCTCTGGAAACACCATATATTTT.

This clonotype was counted between two and nine times. V is TRBV7-2 and J is TRBJ2-1; possibly TRBD1 or TRBD2 for D (7 bases each). From germline, CDR1 is SGHTA and CDR2 FQGNSA. The CDR3 runs to 15 residues. V gave up 7 bases and J gave up 1 base, with 14 bases separating them. CDR3 sequence reads: CASNRQGGSYNEQFF. For the CDR3, the DNA is TGTGCCAGCAATAGACAGGGAGGGTCCTACAATGAGCAGTTCTTC.

This clonotype was detected many times. The chain has TRBV19 and TRBJ2-1; a weak D match, TRBD1 (5 bases). This CDR3 is 14 amino acids long. Germline lookup yields CDR1 LNHDA and CDR2 SQIVND (reference sequence). The germline V and J ends were trimmed by 5 bases and 4 bases, with 12 bases remaining between them. The CDR3 sequence: CASSARNRYNEQFF. The CDR3 DNA reads TGTGCCAGTAGTGCGAGGAACAGGTACAATGAGCAGTTCTTC. Together with reference TRBV19 and TRBJ2-1, the CDR3 gives the full variable domain: DGGITQSPKYLFRKEGQNVTLSCEQNLNHDAMYWYRQDPGQGLRLIYYSQIVNDFQKGDIAEGYSVSREKKESFPLTVTSAQKNPTAFYLCASSARNRYNEQFFGPGTRLTVL.

As to this clonotype: The junction and the germline gene differ at one end; a read error may be behind it. The rearrangement links TRBV11-3 to TRBJ2-5; possible D gene TRBD2, 5 bases. The CDR3 has 8 amino acids. Germline CDR1 SGHNT, CDR2 YENEEA. In DNA form, the CDR3 reads TGTGCCAGCAGCTATGGGGAGTTC. Translating gives CASSYGEF.

This clonotype was seen a few times. The chain employs TRBV7-9 and TRBJ2-7; TRBD1 is a possible D gene (5 bases). The CDR3 length is 15 residues. The germline V gene encodes CDR1 SEHNR and CDR2 FQNEAQ (reference sequence). The germline V and J ends were trimmed by 5 bases and 3 bases, with 17 bases remaining between them. The CDR3 sequence: CASSQTGPTFYEQYF. The CDR3 coding sequence is TGTGCCAGCAGCCAAACAGGCCCGACGTTCTACGAGCAGTACTTC.

Comments on this clonotype: Germline is not matched at one junction end, which may reflect a read error. The chain is built from TRBV27 and TRBJ2-1, with TRBD2 matching over 8 bases. This CDR3 spans 14 amino acids. Germline-derived CDR1 and CDR2 are MNHEY and SMNVEV (reference sequence). Here the CDR3 reads CPSTHGGGYNEQFF. DNA of the CDR3: TGTCCCAGCACCCACGGGGGGGGATACAATGAGCAGTTCTTC.

Turning to this clonotype: At one end the junction does not follow the germline gene, possibly because of a read error. The gene calls are TRBV6-1 and TRBJ1-2, with 7 bases matching TRBD1. The CDR3 sequence is 13 residues long. Germline CDR1 and CDR2: MNHNS and SASEGT. This CDR3 is CANSGDRIYGYTF. The CDR3 DNA is TGTGCCAACAGTGGGGACAGAATCTATGGCTACACCTTC.